Shown below are 4 T cell receptor beta chains from a single sample sequenced in a study of post-analysis software for immune sequencing data (dated by TCRdb to about 2015). The library relied on PCR. The listed sequencing device is Illumina HiSeq 2500. To reduce PCR and sequencing biases, unique molecular identifiers were incorporated into the TCR beta cDNA libraries. TCRdb handled the public reads itself, with Q25 trimming in fastp and clone calling in MiXCR, and kept productive beta chains. Under each unique CDR3 protein, matching rows form one entry showing the most common genes and DNA. This sample is represented by roughly 160,000 distinct CDR3 sequences; under 40% of them were singletons. Approximately 30% of the sample belongs to the ten largest clones. Read against the paper, the sample's time point label means: second blood draw from one MS patient after hematopoietic stem cell transplantation.

The sample consisted of blood, taken after autologous hematopoietic stem cell transplantation. All receptors derive from a girl aged 5 to 17 with multiple sclerosis. Donor details come from another sample of the same person, matched by shared clones.

This clonotype was seen many times. The V and J genes are TRBV29-1 and TRBJ2-7; 9 bases are a match to TRBD2. Losses at the gene ends were 0 bases for V and 4 bases for J; bases not matched to a gene: 7. The CDR3 totals 15 residues. Germline CDR1 reads SQVTM; CDR2 reads ANQGSEA. CDR3 loop: CSVEDQIAGVYEQYF. The CDR3 DNA reads TGCAGCGTTGAAGATCAGATAGCGGGAGTTTACGAGCAGTACTTC.

This clonotype has at least ten counts. J is TRBJ2-7 and V is TRBV20-1; 10 bases fit TRBD1. The CDR3 spans 12 residues. Germline CDR1 reads DFQATT; CDR2 reads SNEGSKA (reference sequence). The trim removed 7 bases at V and 5 bases at J, leaving 5 bases unmatched. As DNA, the CDR3 is TGCAGTGTCGACAGGGGGCTGGACGAGCAGTACTTC. It translates to CSVDRGLDEQYF.

The chain uses TRBV19 and TRBJ2-4, with D maybe TRBD2 (6 bases). With the DNA end fitting TRBJ2-7 better, the J assignment may be wrong. CDR3 length: 13 residues. CDR1 and CDR2 from the germline V gene are LNHDA and SQIVND (reference sequence). CDR3 region: CASSGRAPYEQYF. The CDR3, as DNA: TGTGCCAGTAGCGGGAGAGCCCCCTACGAGCAGTACTTC.

This chain links TRBV2 with TRBJ2-1; weak D call: TRBD2 (6 bases). This CDR3 is 16 amino acids long. Per the germline V gene, CDR1 is SNHLY and CDR2 is FYNNEI. Deletions cut 0 bases from V and 7 bases from J, with 16 bases between. CDR3 residues: CASSEAALARSNEQFF. The CDR3 nucleotides are TGTGCCAGCAGTGAAGCAGCACTAGCCCGATCGAATGAGCAGTTCTTC.